This is a list of T cell receptor beta chains from one sample in a study of blood T cell repertoires in COVID-19. Profiled with immunoSEQ multiplex PCR; TCRdb holds only in-frame clones, not every one. The table lists a few hundred thousand clones, around 80% of them singletons. The sequencing sample was made of PBMCs or T cells enriched from blood (not recorded which). These receptors all stem from a middle-aged man who had been exposed to COVID-19. The CDR3 runs from the conserved cysteine through the conserved F or W.

v_call cdr3_aa
TRBV6-5 CASRPGTSGSYEQFF
TRBV11-2 CASSQAGSSEKETQYF
TRBV30 CAWRAPQTGREQYF
TRBV18 CASFKPPGTEAFF
TRBV10-3 CAISESAGNYGYTF
TRBV10-3 CAIRTGTSGINEQFF
TRBV20-1 CSASVGTSGTDTQYF
TRBV7-3 CASSLTRYNEQFF
TRBV29-1 CSVDGTGDQPQHF
TRBV19 CASSIEGQGVGGYTF
TRBV5-1 CASSLGLQGTRDTQYF
TRBV11-2 CASSWDRVGYEQYF
TRBV11-2 CASSSHGQGFYGYTF
TRBV4-1 CASSQDFRGLRNTIYF
TRBV24-1 CATRPQGGGYTF
TRBV6-5 CASRPPFYHEQYF
TRBV7-9 CASIEDSDSNTGELFF
TRBV18 CASSTTGNQPQHF
TRBV5-1 CASSLGQMNTEAFF
TRBV2 CASRTTGVGELFF
TRBV19 CASNSGQGLGDGYTF
TRBV16 CASSQLGTDNQPQHF
TRBV7-3 CASSASPGSGANVLTF
TRBV19 CASSIVGQMETQYF
TRBV23-1 CASSQLGRLNTGELFF
TRBV11-2 CASSSQGPNTEAFF
TRBV27 CASSPWGGNYEQYF
TRBV29-1 CSVARAGTYEQYF
TRBV20-1 CSASRGRGSQETQYF
TRBV7-9 CASSWGHGETQYF
TRBV24-1 CATRGPTNEKLFF
TRBV7-3 CASSSVRQDTEAFF
TRBV4-1 CASSQETGFNGYNEQFF
TRBV27 CLTGYLGGSTDTQYF
TRBV30 CAWSHGASQPQHF
TRBV3-1/TRBV3-2 CASSQEAGTSLYNEQFF
TRBV6-1 CASSERGTGTGSPLHF
TRBV2 CATELTGGDSPLHF
TRBV11-3 CASSLDRWGSEVNEQFF
TRBV24-1 CATSYARAGEGSNEQFF
TRBV7-2 CASSLVRGGNQPQHF
TRBV30 CAWSYGGGGLRETQYF
TRBV9 CASSVTDSLTGELFF
TRBV7-7 CASSLAQDPTDTQYF
TRBV10-1 CASSTTGTGGYEQYF